The 16 T cell receptor beta chains below were found in one sample sequenced in a study of CD8 T cells in ankylosing spondylitis. In TCRdb, the 5' RACE reads were re-called with MiXCR into one record per CDR3 protein. Of 700,000 to 1,000,000 distinct CDR3 sequences in the sample, about 11% were seen once. Whole-study results and caveats: Seemingly distinctive of ankylosing spondylitis blood was a TCR beta motif formed by eight highly homologous variants.

The antigens these receptors bind are not known. The material sequenced was blood, either unsorted or a sorted T cell fraction (not recorded which). Receptor source: a male donor with ankylosing spondylitis.

V and J are TRBV6-2 or TRBV6-3 and TRBJ1-2; D is unresolved. Germline V gene sequence: CDR1 MNHEY, CDR2 SVGEGT. The CDR3 consists of 16 residues. V was pared by 6 bases and J by 2 bases, with 19 bases between. The CDR3 DNA reads TGTGCCAGCAGGTACCCGAGGGATAGGTTCAACTATGGCTACACCTTC. Protein: CASRYPRDRFNYGYTF.

In nucleotides, the CDR3 is TGTGCCACCAGTGAACCCTCGGGGGGAGAGACCCAGTACTTC. Amino acids: CATSEPSGGETQYF. This chain joins TRBV24-1 and TRBJ2-5, with 7 positions matching TRBD2. CDR1 and CDR2 from the germline V gene are KGHDR and SFDVKD. The length of the CDR3 is 14 residues. V shed 4 bases and J 4 bases; nucleotides not matched to a gene: 5.

The gene calls are TRBV29-1 and TRBJ1-2; D possibly corresponds to TRBD1 (5 bases). This CDR3 has 13 residues. Germline CDR1 and CDR2: SQVTM and ANQGSEA. V was cut by 3 bases and J by 4 bases, with 12 bases left in between. CDR3 coding DNA: TGCAGCGTTGAGGAGGCAGGGACCTATGGCTACACCTTC. Protein: CSVEEAGTYGYTF.

This clonotype has a count of ten or more. The chain combines TRBV20-1 with TRBJ2-7; unclear D gene. V dropped 5 bases and J dropped 0 bases, with 14 bases sitting between them. Germline V gives CDR1 DFQATT, CDR2 SNEGSKA (reference sequence). The CDR3 consists of 14 residues. The CDR3 coding sequence is TGCAGTGCTCTCCCCATTCGCAGCTCCTACGAGCAGTACTTC. Protein: CSALPIRSSYEQYF.

This clonotype was found a few times. CDR3 loop: CSAARPTGGAEKLFF. The CDR3 DNA is TGCAGTGCTGCCCGACCGACGGGCGGTGCTGAAAAACTGTTTTTT. The V and J genes are TRBV20-1 and TRBJ1-4; D is ambiguous. Between the trimmed V and J ends, which lost 5 bases and 7 bases, there was a span of 20 bases. CDR3 length equals 15 residues. The V gene's germline CDR1 is DFQATT and CDR2 SNEGSKA (reference sequence).

This clonotype has more than one count but fewer than ten. This chain connects TRBV9 to TRBJ2-3, with 9 bases identical to TRBD1. This CDR3 comprises 19 residues. With V trimmed by 2 bases and J by 1 base, 14 bases remained unmatched. Germline V lookup: CDR1 SGDLS, CDR2 YYNGEE. The CDR3, as DNA: TGTGCCAGCAGCGTCGCCGGGACAGGGAGAACTAGGGGCACAGATACGCAGTATTTT. Translation gives CASSVAGTGRTRGTDTQYF.

This sequence joins TRBV4-3 and TRBJ1-2; 7 bases are a match to TRBD1. Germline CDR1 LGHNA, CDR2 YSLEER. The CDR3 has 15 amino acids. V gave up 1 base and J gave up 6 bases; unmatched junction bases: 8. The CDR3 reads CASSQAGTAWDGYTF. CDR3 DNA sequence: TGCGCCAGCAGCCAAGCGGGGACAGCCTGGGATGGCTACACCTTC.

This clonotype was detected only once. J is TRBJ1-2 and V is TRBV5-5; 8 nucleotides agree with TRBD1. V was clipped by 2 bases and J by 8 bases; unmatched bases: 8. There are 14 residues in the CDR3. The germline CDR1 and CDR2 sequences are SGHKS and YYEKEE (reference sequence). CDR3 sequence reads: CASSFPDREDGYTF. The CDR3 DNA reads TGTGCCAGCAGCTTTCCGGACAGGGAGGACGGCTACACCTTC.

The chain combines TRBV5-6 with TRBJ1-4; D unclear. From germline, CDR1 is SGHDT and CDR2 YYEEEE. Trimming cost V 6 bases and J 6 bases, with 21 bases left between them. The CDR3 totals 16 residues. This CDR3 reads CASIISGLAIDEKLFF. CDR3 bases: TGTGCCAGCATCATCTCGGGGTTGGCTATTGATGAAAAACTGTTTTTT.

The chain recombines TRBV5-1 with TRBJ1-2; 9 positions match TRBD1. Germline CDR1 SGHRS, CDR2 YFSETQ. The CDR3 loop spans 15 amino acids. After removal of 4 bases from V and 4 bases from J, the junction contained 8 bases not matched to a gene. The CDR3 DNA sequence: TGCGCCAGCAGCGGAACAGGGGGCGCGGGCTATGGCTACACCTTC. Translating it yields CASSGTGGAGYGYTF. The full variable domain, completed using reference TRBV5-1 and TRBJ1-2, is KAGVTQTPRYLIKTRGQQVTLSCSPISGHRSVSWYQQTPGQGLQFLFEYFSETQRNKGNFPGRFSGRQFSNSRSEMNVSTLELGDSALYLCASSGTGGAGYGYTFGSGTRLTVV.

This sequence joins TRBV24-1 and TRBJ1-1; a possible D gene is TRBD1 (6 bases). V lost 7 bases and J 5 bases, leaving 16 bases between the germline ends. The germline V gene has CDR1 KGHDR and CDR2 SFDVKD. The CDR3 extends over 14 amino acids. CDR3 loop: CATSPTGSLTEAFF. The CDR3 bases are TGTGCCACCAGCCCCACAGGGTCCTTAACTGAAGCTTTCTTT.

In this sample, this clonotype turned up a few times. This rearrangement joins TRBV29-1 to TRBJ2-7, with 7 bases lining up with TRBD1. This CDR3 is 15 amino acids long. CDR1 and CDR2 from the germline V gene are SQVTM and ANQGSEA. The V segment lost 6 bases and the J segment 0 bases; nucleotides outside the gene matches: 11. The CDR3 nucleotides are TGCAGCGTCCGTAGAGGGGGACAGCTCTCCTACGAGCAGTACTTC. Residues: CSVRRGGQLSYEQYF.

This clonotype was counted at least ten times. Here the CDR3 DNA reads TGCGCCAGCAGCCTTGTGTTCGGTGAGACCCAGTACTTC. Encoded protein: CASSLVFGETQYF. The chain couples TRBV5-1 to TRBJ2-5; D unresolved. The V and J ends lost 4 bases and 5 bases respectively, with 12 bases between them. The CDR3 spans 13 residues. The V gene's germline CDR1 is SGHRS and CDR2 YFSETQ.

V and J are TRBV20-1 and TRBJ2-3; TRBD2 aligns across 11 bases. J gave up 1 base and V 3 bases, and 12 bases lay outside the gene matches. The CDR3 is 18 residues long. The V gene's germline CDR1 is DFQATT and CDR2 SNEGSKA (reference sequence). In DNA form, the CDR3 reads TGCAGTGCTAGGTCCAAATACCCGACTAGCGGGGGCACAGATACGCAGTATTTT. Translated, it gives CSARSKYPTSGGTDTQYF.

J is TRBJ2-7 and V is TRBV10-3; 7 bases fit TRBD1. V dropped 3 bases and J dropped 5; count of bases not matched to a gene: 4. CDR3 length: 13 amino acids. Germline-derived CDR1 and CDR2 are ENHRY and SYGVKD. CDR3 region: CAISEKGANEQYF. The CDR3 coding sequence is TGTGCCATCAGTGAAAAGGGGGCGAACGAGCAGTACTTC.

The gene calls are TRBV4-3 and TRBJ1-1; D might be TRBD1 (5 bases). Germline V gives CDR1 LGHNA, CDR2 YSLEER. The ends were cut back, 5 bases at V and 5 bases at J, with 18 bases in the middle. The CDR3 runs to 15 residues. CDR3 coding DNA: TGCGCCAGCAGCTTCTCTTCGGGCCCAGGGACTGAAGCTTTCTTT. Translation gives CASSFSSGPGTEAFF.